The clone carrying this T cell receptor (beta chain) was detected ten times or more. Antigen unknown. TCRdb independently ran MiXCR on the reads; one entry per CDR3 protein. The sample consists of hundreds of thousands of distinct CDR3 sequences, around a third of them appearing once. This sample is drawn from a study of T cell repertoires in cytomegalovirus infection. Study-level results: Across the ex vivo response, the dominant clonotypes were HLA-C-restricted CMV-specific TCR beta clonotypes. Cumulative public TCR beta family frequency identified CMV carriers with the relevant HLA.

Looked up from germline, CDR1 is SGHTA and CDR2 is FQGNSA. V lost 5 bases to trimming and J lost 3 bases, with 4 bases between them. This CDR3 contains 11 residues. The chain combines TRBV7-2 with TRBJ2-5; no clear D. The sequenced sample was cultured CD8+ T cells from PBMCs, obtained from culture after CMV antigen stimulation. This receptor was obtained from a human donor in good health (CMV status not recorded). Some clones in this sample may be carry-over from other donors' samples. This CDR3 reads CASSRKETQYF. CDR3 nucleotides: TGTGCCAGCAGCCGAAAAGAGACCCAGTACTTC.